These T cell receptor beta chains were read from a single sample in a study of cytomegalovirus exposure and HLA in healthy donors. The method was immunoSEQ multiplex PCR; TCRdb's version includes in-frame clones alone and lacks a portion of them. This table has about 74,000 clones, 72% appearing once. Sequences were obtained from PBMCs. The receptors shown here come from a woman between 40 and 55 years old in good health and CMV-seropositive. Both conserved end residues are part of each CDR3.

V,CDR3
TRBV19,CASQGGSGEKLFF
TRBV28,CASSFSSGNTIYF
TRBV7-9,CASSLTGGEQFF
TRBV6-6,CASSSRDSSYNEQFF
TRBV7-9,CASSLASLGGADEQFF
TRBV5-6,CASSFDRGEQFF
TRBV4-1,CASSPSSGILGGNQPQHF
TRBV9,CASSTRQGTGELFF
TRBV12-5,CASGQQGGRADTQYF
TRBV6-6,CASRDRLYNEQFF
TRBV10-3,CAVGQAGNTIYF
TRBV30,CAWSVRSGGAGTEAFF
TRBV7-2,CASSFGGSSYEQYF
TRBV5-1,CASSLERGGNTIYF
TRBV7-6,CASSLNPSSGGLYLNEQFF
TRBV6-1,CASRPGLAPRAEEFF
TRBV30,CAWSVQTQAFF
TRBV5-6,CASSLEGRTLYGYTF
TRBV6-6,CASSYSSSNYGYPF
TRBV6-5,CASNYFGDSTYEQYF
TRBV2,CAGKRALIYEQYF
TRBV9,CASSVASVAGAYGYTF
TRBV6-1,CASSDRQVFQPQHF
TRBV27,CASSPGLAGGWETQYF
TRBV5-5,CASSKDNNQETQYF
TRBV2,CASSLQGHTGELFF
TRBV9,CASSVTSNYGYTF
TRBV7-9,CASSPESVGEQYF
TRBV21-1,CASSKVEWTRQIF
TRBV7-8,CASSLWGGDPSSGNTIYF
TRBV11-1,CASSLDSQETQYF
TRBV4-3,CASSLTATGNEKLFF
TRBV7-8,CASSSQETQYF
TRBV15,CATSRGQNEKLFF
TRBV5-1,CASSQSSTGDEAFF
TRBV9,CASSVGRDRGSGELFF
TRBV13,CASSLGRQGGNTIYF
TRBV4-1,CASSQGTGSVSPLHF
TRBV29-1,CSGGDLQETQYF
TRBV5-4,CASSVDSGLSTGELFF
TRBV2,CASSDVTGSNTEAFF
TRBV4-1,CASSQDRGQPQHF
TRBV7-9,CASSHGQGEEGYTF
TRBV11-2,CASSLFPGTGQNEQYF
TRBV30,CAWRSPNYGYTF
TRBV27,CASSWDSYNSPLHF
TRBV9,CASSRSSSGSTGELFF
TRBV19,CACSQGTSQPQHF
TRBV5-4,CASKLRRESDEQYF
TRBV21-1,CASSKGIGDRTAEQYF
TRBV19,CASSPLDSVNQPQHF
TRBV4-1,CASSQGRRGHGYTF
TRBV7-2,CASTGAVTNTGELFF
TRBV27,CASSLYLHYGYTF
TRBV7-9,CASSSEGAGGPGNIQYF